Detailed here is one T cell receptor (beta chain). Antigen unknown. The V end lost 0 bases, the J end lost 5 bases, and 14 bases lay between the germline ends. CDR3 size: 15 residues. Germline values: CDR1 SGHRS, CDR2 YFSETQ. The data belong to a study of T cell responses to AZD1222 COVID-19 vaccine. Overall study results and limits: It should be noted that donors were predominantly white British and more often female, and clonal diversity was possibly underestimated.

TCRdb's copy holds only in-frame clones and misses some; the assay was immunoSEQ multiplex PCR. The sample yields 100,000 or so clones, about 95% seen once. The gene calls are TRBV5-1 and TRBJ1-2; maybe TRBD1 (5 bases). This sequence originates from an adult in good health. Sequencing used peripheral blood, obtained on day 0 of AZD1222 vaccination. CDR3 region: CASSLGGSGTYGYTF. Written as DNA, the CDR3 is TGCGCCAGCAGCTTGGGTGGGTCAGGGACTTATGGCTACACCTTC.